The 16 T cell receptor beta chains reported below all come from one sample, sequenced in a study of cytomegalovirus exposure and HLA in healthy donors. Amplification used 60 Vbeta primers and 13 Jbeta primers. Generated by immunoSEQ multiplex PCR, the TCRdb table keeps only in-frame clones and is missing some. The sample lists about 140,000 clones, over 80% occurring once. Sequenced input: PBMCs. The source of these receptors is a female donor in good health and CMV-seronegative.

V is TRBV28 and J is TRBJ2-7, with 14 bases that match TRBD2. V trimming: 5 bases; J trimming: 4 bases; junction bases outside the gene matches: 4. This CDR3 region has 15 residues. The germline V gene encodes CDR1 MDHEN and CDR2 SYDVKM. The DNA for the CDR3 is TGTGCCAGCAGTGTCGGGACTAGCGGGAGTTACGAGCAGTACTTC. It yields the protein CASSVGTSGSYEQYF.

The J gene is TRBJ1-1, the V gene TRBV28; TRBD1 is a possible D gene (5 bases). Germline V gives CDR1 MDHEN, CDR2 SYDVKM. Deletions cut 1 base from V and 5 bases from J, with 14 bases between. This CDR3 has 15 amino acids. Written as DNA, the CDR3 is TGTGCCAGCAGTTTATTTTCGGGGGTGGGTACTGAAGCTTTCTTT. Translation gives CASSLFSGVGTEAFF.

V gene TRBV5-4 combines with J gene TRBJ2-2; 9 nucleotides line up with TRBD1. The CDR3 spans 15 residues. Germline CDR1 reads SGHNT; CDR2 reads YYREEE (reference sequence). V shed 5 bases and J 7 bases; nucleotides not matched to a gene: 9. CDR3 coding DNA: TGTGCCAGCAGTTCCGACAGGGGGGTAGGCGGGGAGCTGTTTTTT. Translated, it gives CASSSDRGVGGELFF.

V is TRBV6-6 and J is TRBJ2-3, with 10 positions matching TRBD2. The germline CDR1 and CDR2 sequences are MNHNY and SVGAGI (reference sequence). The CDR3 totals 16 residues. J gave up 2 bases and V 2 bases, and 4 bases lay outside the gene matches. For the CDR3, the DNA is TGTGCCAGCAGTTACCCCCTAGCGGGAGCCACAGATACGCAGTATTTT. Its protein is CASSYPLAGATDTQYF.

This clone appeared once. The CDR3 coding sequence is TGTGCCAGCAGCCAAGGACAGGGTCTCAATCAGCCCCAGCATTTT. Its protein product is CASSQGQGLNQPQHF. The chain couples TRBV4-2 to TRBJ1-5; the match to TRBD1 covers 7 bases. This CDR3 contains 15 residues. Germline V gene sequence: CDR1 LGHNA, CDR2 YNFKEQ. V trimming: 1 base; J trimming: 3 bases; junction bases outside the gene matches: 3.

This sequence joins TRBV5-1 and TRBJ1-5; D remains ambiguous. Germline V gene sequence: CDR1 SGHRS, CDR2 YFSETQ. The V end was cut by 0 bases, the J end by 6 bases, with 7 bases between. CDR3 length equals 13 residues. In DNA form, the CDR3 reads TGCGCCAGCAGCTTGGCCAGCGGTCAGCCCCAGCATTTT. The encoded protein is CASSLASGQPQHF. The entire variable domain, with the rest obtained from reference TRBV5-1 and TRBJ1-5, is as follows: KAGVTQTPRYLIKTRGQQVTLSCSPISGHRSVSWYQQTPGQGLQFLFEYFSETQRNKGNFPGRFSGRQFSNSRSEMNVSTLELGDSALYLCASSLASGQPQHFGDGTRLSIL.

In its sample, this clone was seen once. The genes are TRBV6-5 and TRBJ2-3, with a possible D match to TRBD1 (6 bases). The ends were cut back, 11 bases at V and 6 bases at J, with 15 bases in the middle. This CDR3 has 12 residues. Germline lookup yields CDR1 MNHEY and CDR2 SVGAGI. The CDR3 loop reads CARRPGVDTQYF. The CDR3 nucleotides are TGTGCCCGACGCCCAGGGGTGGATACGCAGTATTTT.

The sample holds a few counts of this clone. The rearrangement links TRBV10-1 to TRBJ2-3; D is possibly TRBD1 (5 bases). The V end was cut by 2 bases, the J end by 2 bases, with 8 bases between. This CDR3 has 14 amino acids. CDR1 and CDR2 (germline): WNHNN, SYGVQD (reference sequence). The CDR3 is CASSEGAYTDTQYF. DNA of the CDR3: TGCGCCAGCAGTGAGGGGGCATACACAGATACGCAGTATTTT.

The gene calls are TRBV7-9 and TRBJ1-3; D call uncertain. The germline V gene has CDR1 SEHNR and CDR2 FQNEAQ (reference sequence). The CDR3 is 12 amino acids. V lost 6 bases and J lost 4, with 7 bases in between. The CDR3, as DNA: TGTGCCAGCAGTCGAGGGGGAAACACCATATATTTT. Its translation: CASSRGGNTIYF.

The chain joins TRBV4-2 to TRBJ1-1, with D perhaps matching TRBD1 (5 bases). V was cut by 0 bases and J by 4 bases, with 9 bases left in between. In germline, CDR1 is LGHNA, CDR2 YNFKEQ. The CDR3 runs to 14 residues. The CDR3 here is CASSQDRDSTEAFF. CDR3 sequence (DNA): TGTGCCAGCAGCCAAGATCGAGACAGCACTGAAGCTTTCTTT.

The genes are TRBV28 and TRBJ2-5; 7 bases fit TRBD1. This CDR3 is 16 amino acids long. V trimming: 2 bases; J trimming: 3 bases; junction bases outside the gene matches: 9. CDR1 is MDHEN and CDR2 is SYDVKM in the germline V gene. In DNA form, the CDR3 reads TGTGCCAGCAGTTTACCGCCCCCGGACAGGAAAGAGACCCAGTACTTC. It specifies CASSLPPPDRKETQYF. The full variable domain, completed using reference TRBV28 and TRBJ2-5, is DVKVTQSSRYLVKRTGEKVFLECVQDMDHENMFWYRQDPGLGLRLIYFSYDVKMKEKGDIPEGYSVSREKKERFSLILESASTNQTSMYLCASSLPPPDRKETQYFGPGTRLLVL.

The chain is built from TRBV7-9 and TRBJ2-7, with 9 nucleotides matching TRBD1. Germline CDR1 is SEHNR and CDR2 is FQNEAQ (reference sequence). This CDR3 has 14 residues. The junction had 5 bases not matched to a gene; V was cut back by 6 bases and J by 2 bases. The CDR3 is CASRATGGTYEQYF. The CDR3 nucleotides read TGTGCCAGCAGGGCGACAGGGGGTACCTACGAGCAGTACTTC.

The CDR3 nucleotides read TGTGCCAGCAGCTTCGTCCAGGGCTCCCTTAATGAAAAACTGTTTTTT. Residues: CASSFVQGSLNEKLFF. The genes are TRBV7-9 and TRBJ1-4; D possibly corresponds to TRBD1 (5 bases). Trimming pared 3 bases from V and 4 bases from J, leaving 15 bases between. The CDR3 sequence is 16 residues long. CDR1 is SEHNR, CDR2 FQNEAQ, per germline (reference sequence).

The chain is built from TRBV7-9 and TRBJ2-3; 10 nucleotides match TRBD2. The junction had 8 bases not matched to a gene; V was cut back by 5 bases and J by 3 bases. This CDR3 comprises 16 residues. Germline V gene data show CDR1 as SEHNR and CDR2 as FQNEAQ (reference sequence). The CDR3 loop reads CASSVIAGGGTDTQYF. The CDR3 bases are TGTGCCAGCAGCGTTATAGCGGGAGGCGGGACAGATACGCAGTATTTT.

The V call is TRBV6-5, the J call TRBJ2-7; 8 bases align to TRBD2. The germline gives CDR1 MNHEY, CDR2 SVGAGI. V trimming: 2 bases; J trimming: 0 bases; junction bases outside the gene matches: 3. CDR3 length equals 15 residues. The DNA of the CDR3 is TGTGCCAGCAGTTACGGTGGGACTAGCTCCTACGAGCAGTACTTC. It is translated as CASSYGGTSSYEQYF.

This sequence joins TRBV5-1 and TRBJ2-1, with a tentative D call TRBD2 (5 bases). Looked up from germline, CDR1 is SGHRS and CDR2 is YFSETQ. The CDR3 totals 15 residues. V lost 1 base, J lost 5 bases, and 13 bases lay in between. The CDR3 nucleotides are TGCGCCAGCAGCTTGCGGGCGGGCTACGACAATGAGCAGTTCTTC. Its protein product is CASSLRAGYDNEQFF.